This T cell receptor beta chain is drawn from a study of cytomegalovirus exposure and HLA in healthy donors (dated by TCRdb to 2017 to 2019). As for the study more broadly: A later analysis indicated that the 130 or so validation repertoires were generated on the platform also employed for the approximately 700 repertoires of the first cohort. The study was designed to test whether signatures of past pathogen exposure could be identified by cataloging public T cell receptors. A separate validation cohort of more than 100 different subjects was used in addition to the roughly 670-subject first cohort. High-throughput TCR immunosequencing, statistical association of individual TCRs with disease status, and machine learning were combined to predict cytomegalovirus infection status. Findings and caveats that apply to the study as a whole: The authors suggested that the approach could potentially be generalized to other disease states and immunological phenotypes. Cytomegalovirus status was reported to be diagnosed by the classifier with high specificity and sensitivity in both the original and validation cohorts. A later analysis had no HLA typing for the validation cohort, so co-occurrence there was scored across all 110 or so repertoires. In the study, around 150 TCR beta chains were listed as associated with cytomegalovirus. Of the cluster scores, around 95% were above 0 in a later analysis, which found that TCRs clustered in the first cohort also tended to co-occur in the 95 to 150 validation repertoires. In vitro tests confirmed that a few of the cytomegalovirus-associated TCR beta chains recognize cytomegalovirus antigens. While some public TCRs were present in many individuals, most TCR sequences turned up only very rarely across donors.

Libraries came from the immunoSEQ multiplex PCR assay. On the study's bioinformatics: To diagnose cytomegalovirus status from the catalog of TCR beta chain sequences, a statistical classification framework was built. TCRdb provides this immuneACCESS table in a form limited to in-frame rearrangements. Some clones are lacking; in checked studies, under half of them reflect an unresolved V gene, and why the rest are absent is not known. The V and J calls and the clone size are those of that table, but D and trimming were determined from the DNA. A total of some 110,000 clones appear in this sample, 86% of them only once. The top ten constitute around 5% of the sample. V sheds 0 bases and J sheds 6 bases, leaving 26 bases between their ends. The CDR3 goes from the cysteine to the phenylalanine over 19 residues. CDR3 DNA only is kept here, 57 bases in frame from base 1. CDR1 and CDR2, per the germline V gene, are SGHAT and FQNNGV.

This clone was seen once. This clone's antigen is unknown. Per-base qualities were not stored, and no clone one base away is much larger. The donors belonged to the validation cohort of approximately 130 subjects, which was separate from the 666-subject first cohort. The sample was PBMCs. The V and J genes are TRBV11-2 and TRBJ1-2; no confident D gene assignment can be made. This sequence was found in a man between 18 and 29 years old in good health and CMV-seronegative. The CDR3 loop reads CASSLEAAVYTSPGDGYTF. In nucleotide form, the sequence is TGTGCCAGCAGCTTAGAGGCGGCCGTCTATACCTCTCCGGGTGATGGCTACACCTTC.